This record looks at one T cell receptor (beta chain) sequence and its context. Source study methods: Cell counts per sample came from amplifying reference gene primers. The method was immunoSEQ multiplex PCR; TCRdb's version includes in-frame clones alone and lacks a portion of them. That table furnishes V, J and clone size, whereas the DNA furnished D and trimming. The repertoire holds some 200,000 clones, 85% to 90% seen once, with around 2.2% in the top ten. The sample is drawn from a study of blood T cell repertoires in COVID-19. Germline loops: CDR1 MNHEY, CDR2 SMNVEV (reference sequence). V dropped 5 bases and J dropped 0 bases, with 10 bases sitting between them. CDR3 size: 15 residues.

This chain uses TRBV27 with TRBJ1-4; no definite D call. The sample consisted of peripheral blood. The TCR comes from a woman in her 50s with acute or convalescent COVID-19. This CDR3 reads CASSPQFATNEKLFF. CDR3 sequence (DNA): TGTGCCAGCAGTCCACAATTTGCAACTAATGAAAAACTGTTTTTT.